The present TCR beta chain was sequenced within a study of shared clonotypes between healthy human individuals. Across the whole study: A couple of female and a few male donors aged 18 to 49 were enrolled.

V lost 5 bases, J lost 5 bases, and 8 bases lay in between. There are 12 residues in the CDR3. CDR1 and CDR2 (germline): MDHEN, SYDVKM. TCRdb's copy holds only in-frame clones and misses some; the assay was immunoSEQ multiplex PCR. The data contain 450,000 to 650,000 clones, around 80% of them singletons. This chain links TRBV28 with TRBJ2-3; possible D gene TRBD1, 5 bases. The source material was PBMCs. This TCR derives from a woman aged 40-49 years in good health. Some clones in this sample may be carry-over from other donors' samples. The CDR3 bases are TGTGCCAGCAGTCTGACAGTAGATACGCAGTATTTT. Its translation is CASSLTVDTQYF.